A single sample gave rise to the 22 T cell receptor beta chains below, sequenced in a study of Ad26.COV2.S vaccination and SARS-CoV-2 variants. Treatment reported: 15 to 20 received Ad26.COV2.S at low or high dose, single or two shots; roughly five received placebo; per-sample allocation not given. All samples were drawn on day 63, counting from the first vaccine or placebo injection. This table comes from immunoSEQ multiplex PCR, and its TCRdb copy is limited to in-frame clones, with some not included. The sample includes 350,000 to 450,000 clones, 80% to 90% of them seen just once. The source material was peripheral blood, sampled in a trial of Ad26.COV2.S vaccine versus placebo. These TCRs come from a person aged 18-65 years who received the Ad26.COV2.S COVID-19 vaccine or a placebo.

In this sample, this clone turned up once. The chain joins TRBV4-3 to TRBJ2-2; TRBD1 might be the D (6 bases). Trimming cost V 4 bases and J 0 bases, with 15 bases left between them. The CDR3 is made up of 17 amino acids. Germline V CDR1 and CDR2: LGHNA, YSLEER. CDR3 bases: TGCGCCAGCAGCCCCCGGGTGGACAGCGCGAACACCGGGGAGCTGTTTTTT. It specifies CASSPRVDSANTGELFF.

The CDR3 loop reads CASSYSRGVGNQPQHF. The CDR3 DNA reads as TGTGCCAGCAGTTACAGCCGGGGGGTGGGCAATCAGCCCCAGCATTTT. This chain joins TRBV6-6 and TRBJ1-5, with D possibly TRBD1 on 5 matching bases. This CDR3 comprises 16 residues. Germline V gene sequence: CDR1 MNHNY, CDR2 SVGAGI (reference sequence). The V end lost 2 bases, the J end lost 2 bases, and 13 bases lay between the germline ends.

The V and J genes are TRBV29-1 and TRBJ2-5; D possibly corresponds to TRBD2 (5 bases). The CDR3 has 13 residues. The germline V gene encodes CDR1 SQVTM and CDR2 ANQGSEA. The germline V and J ends were trimmed by 7 bases and 3 bases, with 15 bases remaining between them. The CDR3 sequence is CSALRAGEETQYF. The CDR3 DNA sequence: TGCAGCGCCCTTCGAGCCGGGGAAGAGACCCAGTACTTC.

The genes are TRBV11-2 and TRBJ1-6, with D hard to call. This CDR3 is built from 17 residues. CDR1 is SGHAT and CDR2 is FQNNGV in the germline V gene. The V end lost 7 bases, the J end lost 0 bases, and 16 bases lay between the germline ends. CDR3 amino acids: CASKTQLGSSYNSPLHF. The CDR3 DNA sequence: TGTGCCAGCAAGACCCAGCTCGGGAGCTCCTATAATTCACCCCTCCACTTT. Looking up the rest from reference TRBV11-2 and TRBJ1-6 gives the full variable domain: EAGVAQSPRYKIIEKRQSVAFWCNPISGHATLYWYQQILGQGPKLLIQFQNNGVVDDSQLPKDRFSAERLKGVDSTLKIQPAKLEDSAVYLCASKTQLGSSYNSPLHFGNGTRLTVT.

The rearrangement links TRBV12-5 to TRBJ2-2; D is possibly TRBD1 (5 bases). V was cut by 1 base and J by 4 bases, with 10 bases left in between. The CDR3 is made up of 15 amino acids. Germline V CDR1 and CDR2: LGHNT, FRNRAP. CDR3 amino acids: CASGLGSGSTGELFF. CDR3 nucleotides: TGTGCTAGTGGTTTGGGGTCAGGGTCCACCGGGGAGCTGTTTTTT.

J is TRBJ1-4 and V is TRBV28, with D possibly TRBD1 on 5 matching bases. Germline values: CDR1 MDHEN, CDR2 SYDVKM. The CDR3 extends over 15 amino acids. V was cut by 6 bases and J by 7 bases, with 18 bases left in between. CDR3 loop: CASSSGDLTGEKLFF. The DNA for the CDR3 is TGTGCCAGCAGCTCGGGGGACCTAACGGGTGAAAAACTGTTTTTT. The full variable domain, completed using reference TRBV28 and TRBJ1-4, is DVKVTQSSRYLVKRTGEKVFLECVQDMDHENMFWYRQDPGLGLRLIYFSYDVKMKEKGDIPEGYSVSREKKERFSLILESASTNQTSMYLCASSSGDLTGEKLFFGSGTQLSVL.

This clone has a handful of counts. The V call is TRBV4-2, the J call TRBJ1-2, with D possibly being TRBD1 (6 bases). This CDR3 spans 16 amino acids. The V end lost 0 bases, the J end lost 4 bases, and 15 bases lay between the germline ends. Germline values: CDR1 LGHNA, CDR2 YNFKEQ. In nucleotides, the CDR3 is TGTGCCAGCAGCCAAGACTGGGCACAGGGAAGCTATGGCTACACCTTC. Its translation: CASSQDWAQGSYGYTF.

The chain is built from TRBV19 and TRBJ1-1, with D unresolved. CDR3 length: 15 amino acids. Trimming left V 3 bases short and J 4 bases short, with 15 bases between. Looked up from germline, CDR1 is LNHDA and CDR2 is SQIVND (reference sequence). The CDR3 sequence is CASSISPDAFTEAFF. The CDR3 DNA reads TGTGCCAGTAGTATTTCCCCGGACGCCTTCACTGAAGCTTTCTTT. Together with reference TRBV19 and TRBJ1-1, the CDR3 gives the full variable domain: DGGITQSPKYLFRKEGQNVTLSCEQNLNHDAMYWYRQDPGQGLRLIYYSQIVNDFQKGDIAEGYSVSREKKESFPLTVTSAQKNPTAFYLCASSISPDAFTEAFFGQGTRLTVV.

CDR3 residues: CASSEPDRVFGYTF. CDR3 nucleotides: TGTGCCAGCAGTGAACCAGACAGGGTGTTCGGCTACACCTTC. J is TRBJ1-2 and V is TRBV25-1; 7 bases fit TRBD1. The CDR3 contains 14 residues. With V trimmed by 2 bases and J by 8 bases, 8 bases remained unmatched. The germline V gene has CDR1 MGHDK and CDR2 SYGVNS.

The chain has TRBV5-6 and TRBJ2-5, with D maybe TRBD1 (6 bases). The CDR3 is 14 amino acids. V lost 4 bases and J 2 bases, leaving 12 bases between the germline ends. The V gene's germline CDR1 is SGHDT and CDR2 YYEEEE. CDR3 nucleotides: TGTGCCAGCAGCCCCGGGCAGGGGCAAGAGACCCAGTACTTC. It is translated as CASSPGQGQETQYF.

The chain uses TRBV9 and TRBJ2-3; 8 nucleotides line up with TRBD2. The V gene's germline CDR1 is SGDLS and CDR2 YYNGEE. The CDR3 has 18 residues. V shed 8 bases, J shed 0 bases, and the junction held 17 bases outside the gene matches. The CDR3 region is CASGASGLRGASTDTQYF. The CDR3 DNA reads as TGTGCCAGTGGGGCTAGCGGGCTGCGAGGAGCTAGCACAGATACGCAGTATTTT.

Concerning this clone itself: Additional DNA sequences in this sample encode the identical CDR3. The chain combines TRBV7-3 with TRBJ1-1; D uncertain. CDR1 and CDR2 from the germline V gene are SGHTA and FQGTGA. This CDR3 region has 13 residues. Trimming stripped 0 bases from V and 1 base from J, with 3 bases between. CDR3 amino acids: CASSLTQNTEAFF. In DNA, the CDR3 is TGTGCCAGCAGCTTAACACAGAACACTGAAGCTTTCTTT.

This chain joins TRBV2 and TRBJ2-3, with TRBD2 as a possible D gene (5 bases). The CDR3 is 12 amino acids. Trimming removed 8 bases at V and 2 bases at J, with 8 bases between. Looked up from germline, CDR1 is SNHLY and CDR2 is FYNNEI. The CDR3 DNA reads as TGTGCCAGCGGGAGACTCACAGATACGCAGTATTTT. Translation: CASGRLTDTQYF.

V gene TRBV13 combines with J gene TRBJ2-2; 9 bases are shared with TRBD1. The length of the CDR3 is 16 residues. CDR1 is PRHDT and CDR2 is FYEKMQ in the germline V gene (reference sequence). After removal of 3 bases from V and 4 bases from J, the junction contained 6 bases not matched to a gene. CDR3 nucleotides: TGTGCCAGCAGCTTGGGACAGGGCAGATTCACCGGGGAGCTGTTTTTT. Encoded protein: CASSLGQGRFTGELFF.

The chain is built from TRBV5-1 and TRBJ2-3; 8 positions agree with TRBD2. From germline, CDR1 is SGHRS and CDR2 YFSETQ. Trimming took 4 bases from V and 0 from J; bases not matched to a gene: 16. There are 19 residues in the CDR3. The CDR3 nucleotides read TGCGCCAGCAGCCCCCGATTAAGCGGGGGCCCTTCTAGCACAGATACGCAGTATTTT. It translates to CASSPRLSGGPSSTDTQYF.

The V gene is TRBV4-1, the J gene TRBJ2-7; D possibly uses TRBD1 or TRBD2 (5 bases each). Germline V gene lookup returns CDR1 MGHRA and CDR2 YSYEKL. Trimming left V 0 bases short and J 2 bases short, with 11 bases between. The CDR3 spans 15 residues. The CDR3 is CASSQEGTVTYEQYF. The CDR3 region has the DNA TGCGCCAGCAGCCAAGAGGGGACGGTGACCTACGAGCAGTACTTC.

The chain uses TRBV19 and TRBJ1-5; 8 bases line up with TRBD1. CDR3 length equals 16 residues. The germline V gene encodes CDR1 LNHDA and CDR2 SQIVND (reference sequence). V lost 1 base and J lost 3; bases outside the gene matches: 5. The CDR3 loop reads CASSIVAGGVNQPQHF. The CDR3 DNA reads as TGTGCCAGTAGTATAGTGGCAGGGGGCGTCAATCAGCCCCAGCATTTT.

The rearrangement uses TRBV19 and TRBJ1-2, with D maybe TRBD1 (6 bases). This CDR3 has 16 amino acids. Looked up from germline, CDR1 is LNHDA and CDR2 is SQIVND (reference sequence). Between the trimmed V and J ends, which lost 4 bases and 4 bases, there was a span of 19 bases. The CDR3 here is CASSSRDNHVSYGYTF. CDR3 sequence (DNA): TGTGCCAGTAGTAGCCGGGACAACCATGTATCCTATGGCTACACCTTC.

The rearrangement uses TRBV20-1 and TRBJ1-5, with TRBD1 as a possible D gene (6 bases). Trimming removed 3 bases from V and 2 bases from J, with 8 bases in between. Germline V gene sequence: CDR1 DFQATT, CDR2 SNEGSKA (reference sequence). The CDR3 length is 13 residues. The CDR3 reads CSASWTGNQPQHF. CDR3 sequence (DNA): TGCAGTGCTAGTTGGACAGGCAATCAGCCCCAGCATTTT.

This clone was picked up a small number of times. V is TRBV25-1 and J is TRBJ2-1; TRBD1 matches at 7 bases. V lost 2 bases, J lost 7 bases, and 17 bases stayed unmatched. The CDR3 extends over 18 amino acids. In germline, CDR1 is MGHDK, CDR2 SYGVNS. The DNA of the CDR3 is TGTGCCAGCAGTGAACCCTCCGAATTAGAGACAGGGTTTAATGAGCAGTTCTTC. Residues: CASSEPSELETGFNEQFF.

The V gene is TRBV25-1, the J gene TRBJ2-7, with 7 nucleotides matching TRBD2. Unmatched junction bases numbered 2, after V lost 8 bases and J lost 4 bases. The length of the CDR3 is 11 residues. Germline V CDR1 and CDR2: MGHDK, SYGVNS. CDR3 amino acids: CASEGGYEQYF. The CDR3 region has the DNA TGTGCCAGCGAGGGAGGGTACGAGCAGTACTTC.

This chain uses TRBV5-1 with TRBJ2-1, with TRBD2 matching over 10 bases. Trimming at V came to 0 bases and at J to 7 bases, leaving 4 bases not matched to a gene. This CDR3 contains 15 residues. Looked up from germline, CDR1 is SGHRS and CDR2 is YFSETQ. Here the CDR3 reads CASSLGTSGINEQFF. Here the CDR3 DNA reads TGCGCCAGCAGCTTGGGGACTAGCGGAATTAATGAGCAGTTCTTC.